This T cell receptor (beta chain) was identified in a study of cytomegalovirus exposure and HLA in healthy donors. Study-wide results and limits: The authors later found HLA-associated TCR beta chains more clonally expanded than equally common others. In an earlier analysis, in 587 donors, most V segments appeared productive either ~87% or ~30% of the time.

To note about this clone: Its antigen remains unknown.

Germline assignment: CDR1 KGHSH and CDR2 LQKENI. The CDR3 contains 15 residues. Amplification used 60 Vbeta primers and 13 Jbeta primers. Study processing details: Unique TCR beta chains numbered around 80 million in a later analysis, with roughly 10 million shared. TCRdb's copy holds only in-frame clones and misses some; the assay was immunoSEQ multiplex PCR. That table furnishes V, J and clone size, whereas the DNA furnished D and trimming. The profile shows 150,000 to 200,000 clones, approximately 80% of them singletons. This clonotype originated in a male donor in good health and CMV-seronegative. Specimen: PBMCs. This chain joins TRBV18 and TRBJ2-5; 9 nucleotides agree with TRBD2. The last part of the DNA fits TRBJ2-7 better; the J call may be wrong. The CDR3 DNA reads as TGTGCCAGCTCCCCTAGCGGGATCCGGACCTACGAGCAGTACTTC. Amino acid sequence: CASSPSGIRTYEQYF.